The clone carrying this T cell receptor (beta chain) was picked up many times. Individually, TCR cDNA molecules were each labelled with a unique molecular identifier. TCRdb used MiXCR to reprocess the 5' RACE reads, holding one entry per CDR3 protein. This table holds around 10,000 distinct CDR3 sequences, 3.5% to 5% found once. Time point denoted: sample taken at primary tumor resection. In each case, whole RNA from tumor, nontumor lung or frozen PBMC was sequenced unsorted. Patients with untreated early-stage non-small cell lung cancer, numbering around 71, were the donors. This sample was included in a study of spatial heterogeneity in lung cancer. Overall study: Detection consistently captured more beta-chain sequences than alpha-chain sequences. Raw reads contained each unique TCR and UMI combination more than ten times on average.

The sample consisted of normal lung tissue next to the tumor, taken at surgery. The receptor was isolated from a male donor with early-stage non-small cell lung cancer.

The CDR3: CASSGQGTPTDTQYF. CDR3 nucleotide sequence: TGCGCCAGCAGCGGACAGGGGACCCCCACAGATACGCAGTATTTT. The V gene is TRBV5-1, the J gene TRBJ2-3; 9 nucleotides agree with TRBD1. CDR1 and CDR2 from the germline V gene are SGHRS and YFSETQ. CDR3 length: 15 residues. V shed 4 bases and J 2 bases; nucleotides not matched to a gene: 5.